This T cell receptor beta chain was recovered during a study of T cell responses to AZD1222 COVID-19 vaccine. Sequencing was performed with immunoSEQ multiplex PCR; in TCRdb, only in-frame clones are kept and a portion is missing. In the table there are approximately 70,000 clones, about 88% of which are singletons. V was shortened by 1 base and J by 0 bases, with 8 bases between the two germline ends. This CDR3 contains 15 residues. CDR1 and CDR2 (germline): SGDLS, YYNGEE. Study observations and caveats: Clonal diversity was possibly underestimated; the donors were predominantly white British and more often female.

A word on this clone: Its cognate antigen is unknown.

The source was peripheral blood, collected 28 days after the second dose of the MenACWY control vaccine. This chain connects TRBV9 to TRBJ1-3; D remains ambiguous. This clonotype was sampled from an adult who received the MenACWY meningococcal vaccine as a control. The DNA of the CDR3 is TGTGCCAGCAGCGTATCGGCCAGCTCTGGAAACACCATATATTTT. It specifies CASSVSASSGNTIYF.